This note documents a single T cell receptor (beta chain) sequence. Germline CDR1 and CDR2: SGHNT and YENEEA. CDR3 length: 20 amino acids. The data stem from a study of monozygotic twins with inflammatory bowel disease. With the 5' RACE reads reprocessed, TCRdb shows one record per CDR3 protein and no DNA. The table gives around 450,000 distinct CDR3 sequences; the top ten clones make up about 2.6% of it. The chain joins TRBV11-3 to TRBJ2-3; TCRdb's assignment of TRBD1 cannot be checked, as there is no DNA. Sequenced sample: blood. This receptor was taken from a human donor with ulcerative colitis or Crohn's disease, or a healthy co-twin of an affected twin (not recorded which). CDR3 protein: CASSFPGTGNPRRGPDTQYF.